This T cell receptor beta chain was observed in a study of technical replicates of blood from several donors. V lost 0 bases to trimming and J lost 3 bases, with 16 bases between them. Germline V gene data show CDR1 as SGDLS and CDR2 as YYNGEE. This CDR3 contains 16 residues. The protocol was immunoSEQ multiplex PCR, while the TCRdb copy is restricted to in-frame clones and leaves out a portion. The repertoire includes just over 95,000 clones, about 95% of them detected once, and about 0.3% sits in the top ten. The sequenced sample consisted of T cells isolated from PBMCs. The receptor was isolated from a human donor in good health. V and J are TRBV9 and TRBJ2-7, with a possible D match to TRBD1 (6 bases). The chain's CDR3 is CASSVGIQGSLYEQYF. The CDR3 DNA follows: TGTGCCAGCAGCGTAGGGATACAGGGTAGCCTCTACGAGCAGTACTTC.